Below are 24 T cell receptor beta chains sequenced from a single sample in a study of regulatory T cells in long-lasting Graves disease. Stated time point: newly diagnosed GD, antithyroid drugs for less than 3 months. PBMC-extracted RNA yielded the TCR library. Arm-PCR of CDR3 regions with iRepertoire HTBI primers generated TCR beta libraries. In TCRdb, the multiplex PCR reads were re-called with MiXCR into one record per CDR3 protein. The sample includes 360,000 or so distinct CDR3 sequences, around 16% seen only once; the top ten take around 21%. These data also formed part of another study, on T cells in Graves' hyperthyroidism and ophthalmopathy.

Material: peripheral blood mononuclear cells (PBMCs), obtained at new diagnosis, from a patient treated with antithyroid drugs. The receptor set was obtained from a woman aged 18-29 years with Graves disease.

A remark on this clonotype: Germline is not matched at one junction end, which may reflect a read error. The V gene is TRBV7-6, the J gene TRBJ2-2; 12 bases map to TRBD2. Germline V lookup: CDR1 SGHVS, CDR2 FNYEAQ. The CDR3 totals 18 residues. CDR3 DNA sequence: TGTGCCAGCAGCCCACAGACTAGCGGGGGCCTGAACACCTGGGAGCTGTTTTTT. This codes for CASSPQTSGGLNTWELFF.

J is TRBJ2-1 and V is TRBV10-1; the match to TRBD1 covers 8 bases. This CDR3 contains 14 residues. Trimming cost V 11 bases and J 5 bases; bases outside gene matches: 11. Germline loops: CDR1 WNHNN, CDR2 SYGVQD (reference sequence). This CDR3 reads CAGPGTGLNNEQFF. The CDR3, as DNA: TGCGCCGGACCAGGGACAGGCCTCAACAATGAGCAGTTCTTC.

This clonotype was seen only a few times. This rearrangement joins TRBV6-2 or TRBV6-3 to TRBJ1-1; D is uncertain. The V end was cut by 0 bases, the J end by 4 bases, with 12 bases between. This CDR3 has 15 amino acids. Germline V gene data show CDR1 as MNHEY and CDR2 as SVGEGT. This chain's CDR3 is CASSYSREVGTEAFF. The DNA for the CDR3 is TGTGCCAGCAGTTACTCGCGGGAAGTCGGCACTGAAGCTTTCTTT.

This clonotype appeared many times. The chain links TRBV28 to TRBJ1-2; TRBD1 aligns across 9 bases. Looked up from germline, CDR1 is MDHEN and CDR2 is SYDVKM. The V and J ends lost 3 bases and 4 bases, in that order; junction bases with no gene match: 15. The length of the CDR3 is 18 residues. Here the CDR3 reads CASSFLADRGGMSYGYTF. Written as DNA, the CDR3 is TGTGCCAGCAGTTTTCTGGCGGACAGGGGCGGGATGTCCTATGGCTACACCTTC.

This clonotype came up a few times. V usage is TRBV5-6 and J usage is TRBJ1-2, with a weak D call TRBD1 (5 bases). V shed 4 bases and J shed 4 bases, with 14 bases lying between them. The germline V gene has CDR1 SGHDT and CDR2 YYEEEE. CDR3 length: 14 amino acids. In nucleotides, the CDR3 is TGTGCCAGCAGCAGGGACGAAGGCCTCTATGGCTACACCTTC. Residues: CASSRDEGLYGYTF.

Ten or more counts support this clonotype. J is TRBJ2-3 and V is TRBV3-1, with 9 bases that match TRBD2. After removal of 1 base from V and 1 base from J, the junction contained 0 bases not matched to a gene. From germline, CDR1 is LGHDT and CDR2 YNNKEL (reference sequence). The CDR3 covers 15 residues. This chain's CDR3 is CASSQGTSGTDTQYF. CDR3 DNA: TGTGCCAGCAGCCAAGGGACTAGCGGCACAGATACGCAGTATTTT.

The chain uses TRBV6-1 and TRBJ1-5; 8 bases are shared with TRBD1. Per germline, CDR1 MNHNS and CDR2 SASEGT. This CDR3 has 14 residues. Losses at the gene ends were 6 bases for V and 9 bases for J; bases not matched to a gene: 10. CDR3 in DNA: TGTGCCAGCAGGCAGACAGGGGCCAAGGGGCCCCAGCATTTT. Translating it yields CASRQTGAKGPQHF.

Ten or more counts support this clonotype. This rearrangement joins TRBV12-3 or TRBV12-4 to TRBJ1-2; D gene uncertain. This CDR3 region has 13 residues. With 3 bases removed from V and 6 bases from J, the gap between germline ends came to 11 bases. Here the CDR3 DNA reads TGTGCCAGCAGTTTCCGGGCAGGCCATGGCTACACCTTC. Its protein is CASSFRAGHGYTF.

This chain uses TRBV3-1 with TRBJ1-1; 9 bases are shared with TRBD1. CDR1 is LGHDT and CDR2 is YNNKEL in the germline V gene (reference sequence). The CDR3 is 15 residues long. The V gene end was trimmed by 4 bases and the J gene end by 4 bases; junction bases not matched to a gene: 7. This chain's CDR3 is CASSPNRGRSTEAFF. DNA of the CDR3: TGTGCCAGCAGCCCTAACAGGGGGCGGAGCACTGAAGCTTTCTTT.

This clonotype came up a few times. CDR3 in DNA: TGCAGTGCTAGAGATGTGTGGGGCCTACATTCCTACGAGCAGTACTTC. Its protein product is CSARDVWGLHSYEQYF. The rearrangement joins TRBV20-1 to TRBJ2-7; D is possibly TRBD1 (5 bases). Germline loops: CDR1 DFQATT, CDR2 SNEGSKA (reference sequence). V was trimmed by 0 bases and J by 1 base, leaving 16 bases between them. This CDR3 has 16 amino acids.

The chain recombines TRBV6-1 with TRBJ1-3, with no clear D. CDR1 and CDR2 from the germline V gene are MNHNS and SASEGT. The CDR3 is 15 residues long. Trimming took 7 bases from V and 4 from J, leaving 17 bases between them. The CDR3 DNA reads TGTGCCAGCATTATGACTCCCGCCAGAGGAAACACCATATATTTT. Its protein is CASIMTPARGNTIYF.

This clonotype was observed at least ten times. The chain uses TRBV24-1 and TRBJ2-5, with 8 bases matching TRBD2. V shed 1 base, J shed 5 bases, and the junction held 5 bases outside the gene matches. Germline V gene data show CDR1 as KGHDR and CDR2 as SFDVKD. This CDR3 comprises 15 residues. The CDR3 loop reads CATSDFDGGAETQYF. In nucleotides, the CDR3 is TGTGCCACCAGTGATTTTGACGGGGGGGCCGAGACCCAGTACTTC.

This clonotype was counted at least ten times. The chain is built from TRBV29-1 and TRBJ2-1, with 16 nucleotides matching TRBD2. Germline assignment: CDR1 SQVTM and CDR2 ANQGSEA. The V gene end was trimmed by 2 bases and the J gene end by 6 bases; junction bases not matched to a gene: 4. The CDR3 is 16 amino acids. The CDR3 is CSVEPGTSGRANEQFF. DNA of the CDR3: TGCAGCGTTGAACCCGGGACTAGCGGGAGGGCCAATGAGCAGTTCTTC.

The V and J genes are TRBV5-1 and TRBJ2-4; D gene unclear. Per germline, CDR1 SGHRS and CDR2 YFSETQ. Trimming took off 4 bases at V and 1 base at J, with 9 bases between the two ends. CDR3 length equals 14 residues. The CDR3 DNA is TGCGCCAGCAGCGGAGCAGCGGCCAAAAACATTCAGTACTTC. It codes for CASSGAAAKNIQYF.

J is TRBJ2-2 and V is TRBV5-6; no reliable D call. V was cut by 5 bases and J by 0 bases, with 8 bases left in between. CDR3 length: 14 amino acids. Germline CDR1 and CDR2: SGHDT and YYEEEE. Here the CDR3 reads CASSRFANTGELFF. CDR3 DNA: TGTGCCAGCAGTCGATTTGCGAACACCGGGGAGCTGTTTTTT.

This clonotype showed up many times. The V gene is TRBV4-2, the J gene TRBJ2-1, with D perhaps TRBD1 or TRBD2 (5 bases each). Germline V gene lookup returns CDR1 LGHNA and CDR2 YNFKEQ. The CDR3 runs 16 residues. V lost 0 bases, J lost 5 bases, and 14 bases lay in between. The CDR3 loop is CASSQDGSTGHNEQFF. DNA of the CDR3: TGTGCCAGCAGCCAAGATGGGTCTACGGGGCACAATGAGCAGTTCTTC.

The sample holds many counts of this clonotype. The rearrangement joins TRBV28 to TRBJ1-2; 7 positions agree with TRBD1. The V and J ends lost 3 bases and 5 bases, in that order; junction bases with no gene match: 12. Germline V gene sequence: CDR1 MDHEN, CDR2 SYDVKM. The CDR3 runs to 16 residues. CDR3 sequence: CASSLVTGSSGYGYTF. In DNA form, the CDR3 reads TGTGCCAGCAGTTTGGTGACAGGGAGCTCAGGTTATGGCTACACCTTC.

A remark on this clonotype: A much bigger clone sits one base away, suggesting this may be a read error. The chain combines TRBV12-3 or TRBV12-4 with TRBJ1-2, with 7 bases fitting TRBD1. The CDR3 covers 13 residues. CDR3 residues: CVSSPGTAYGYTF. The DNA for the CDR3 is TGTGTCAGCAGCCCAGGGACAGCCTATGGCTACACCTTC.

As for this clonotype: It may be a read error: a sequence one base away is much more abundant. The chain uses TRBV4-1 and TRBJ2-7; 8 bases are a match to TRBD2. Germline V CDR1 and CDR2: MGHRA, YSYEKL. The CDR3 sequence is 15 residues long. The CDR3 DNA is TGTGCCAGCAGCCAAGTTACTAGCGGTTCCCACGAGCAGTACTTC. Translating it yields CASSQVTSGSHEQYF.

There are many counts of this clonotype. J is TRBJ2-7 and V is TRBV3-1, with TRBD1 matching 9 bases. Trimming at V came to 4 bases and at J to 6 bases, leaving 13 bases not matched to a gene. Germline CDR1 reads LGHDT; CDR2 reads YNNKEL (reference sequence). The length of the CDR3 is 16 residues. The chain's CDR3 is CASSPTQGANPREQYF. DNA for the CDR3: TGTGCCAGCAGCCCCACACAGGGGGCAAACCCTCGCGAGCAGTACTTC.

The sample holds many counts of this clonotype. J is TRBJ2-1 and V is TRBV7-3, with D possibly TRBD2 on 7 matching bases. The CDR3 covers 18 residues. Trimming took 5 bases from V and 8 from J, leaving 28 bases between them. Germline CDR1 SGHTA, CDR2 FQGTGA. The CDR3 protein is CASSHGSPSGAPGDEQFF. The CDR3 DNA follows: TGTGCCAGCAGCCACGGGTCCCCGAGCGGGGCCCCAGGGGATGAGCAGTTCTTC.

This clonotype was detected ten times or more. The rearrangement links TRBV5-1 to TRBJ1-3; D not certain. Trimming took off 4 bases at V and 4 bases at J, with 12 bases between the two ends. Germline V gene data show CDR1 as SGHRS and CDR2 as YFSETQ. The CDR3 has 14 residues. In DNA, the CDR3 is TGCGCCAGCAGCGCGGCCTTGGCCGGAAACACCATATATTTT. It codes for CASSAALAGNTIYF.

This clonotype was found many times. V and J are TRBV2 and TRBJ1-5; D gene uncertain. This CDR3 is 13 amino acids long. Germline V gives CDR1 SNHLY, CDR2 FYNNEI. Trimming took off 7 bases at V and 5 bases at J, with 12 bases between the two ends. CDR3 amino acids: CASNRVSDQPQHF. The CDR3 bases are TGTGCCAGCAATCGAGTCTCCGATCAGCCCCAGCATTTT.

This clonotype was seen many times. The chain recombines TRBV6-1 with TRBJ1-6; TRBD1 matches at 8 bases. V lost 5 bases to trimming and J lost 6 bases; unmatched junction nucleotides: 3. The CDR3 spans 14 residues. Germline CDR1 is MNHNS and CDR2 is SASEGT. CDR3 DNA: TGTGCCAGCAGTACGGGACAGGTTAATTCACCCCTCCACTTT. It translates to CASSTGQVNSPLHF.